One and the same sample provided the 12 T cell receptor beta chains below, sequenced in a study of T cell responses to AZD1222 COVID-19 vaccine. The repertoire was sequenced with immunoSEQ multiplex PCR; TCRdb's copy has only in-frame clones and lacks some. The sample has 150,000 to 200,000 clones; about 90% are singletons. The material was peripheral blood, obtained 28 days after the second AZD1222 dose. These receptors were collected from an adult who received the AZD1222 COVID-19 vaccine.

The rearrangement uses TRBV7-3 and TRBJ1-2; 9 bases match TRBD1. CDR3 length: 14 amino acids. The V gene's germline CDR1 is SGHTA and CDR2 FQGTGA. V lost 2 bases and J lost 7; bases outside the gene matches: 5. The chain's CDR3 is CASSLEGTGLGYTF. The CDR3 DNA is TGTGCCAGCAGCTTAGAAGGGACAGGGCTTGGCTACACCTTC.

The count of this clone is one. The V gene is TRBV5-5, the J gene TRBJ1-2; 8 bases map to TRBD1. Trimming took 4 bases from V and 4 from J; bases not matched to a gene: 6. The germline V gene encodes CDR1 SGHKS and CDR2 YYEKEE (reference sequence). The CDR3 totals 14 residues. For the CDR3, the DNA is TGTGCCAGCAGCGCTGCAGGGGGCGGCTATGGCTACACCTTC. Translated, it gives CASSAAGGGYGYTF.

In regard to this clone: Different DNA sequences within this sample yield the same CDR3. The chain is built from TRBV24-1 and TRBJ2-5, with D possibly being TRBD1 (6 bases). Germline V gives CDR1 KGHDR, CDR2 SFDVKD. CDR3 size: 13 residues. With 7 bases removed from V and 2 bases from J, the gap between germline ends came to 10 bases. CDR3 nucleotide sequence: TGTGCCACCAGGGGGACATCTCAAGAGACCCAGTACTTC. Its protein is CATRGTSQETQYF.

The table lists this clone with a few counts. J is TRBJ1-1 and V is TRBV5-1; D perhaps matches TRBD1 (5 bases). Trimming removed 0 bases at V and 1 base at J, with 16 bases between. The CDR3 contains 17 residues. Germline V lookup: CDR1 SGHRS, CDR2 YFSETQ. Here the CDR3 DNA reads TGCGCCAGCAGCTTGGGGGCAGGGAGGTTCCAGAACACTGAAGCTTTCTTT. As protein: CASSLGAGRFQNTEAFF.

The chain has TRBV19 and TRBJ1-2; 9 bases line up with TRBD1. The germline gives CDR1 LNHDA, CDR2 SQIVND (reference sequence). There are 15 residues in the CDR3. With V trimmed by 9 bases and J by 8 bases, 16 bases remained unmatched. The CDR3 coding sequence is TGTGCCAGCGAAAGCCGGGACAGGGATATCGAGGGCTACACCTTC. Protein product: CASESRDRDIEGYTF.

The J gene is TRBJ1-1, the V gene TRBV5-5; 8 nucleotides match TRBD1. Germline V gene lookup returns CDR1 SGHKS and CDR2 YYEKEE (reference sequence). This CDR3 has 14 residues. Unmatched junction bases numbered 5, after V lost 2 bases and J lost 5 bases. CDR3 DNA sequence: TGTGCCAGCAGCTTCGACAGGGGCGAAACTGAAGCTTTCTTT. It codes for CASSFDRGETEAFF.

The rearrangement uses TRBV27 and TRBJ1-1; D is unresolved. V lost 1 base, J lost 1 base, and 13 bases lay in between. Germline assignment: CDR1 MNHEY and CDR2 SMNVEV (reference sequence). The CDR3 runs to 16 residues. In DNA form, the CDR3 reads TGTGCCAGCAGTTTATTGGCTCTGGGAAAGAACACTGAAGCTTTCTTT. Translating gives CASSLLALGKNTEAFF.

V usage is TRBV28 and J usage is TRBJ1-1, with D possibly TRBD1 on 5 matching bases. This CDR3 is 15 amino acids long. Germline V gives CDR1 MDHEN, CDR2 SYDVKM. Deletions cut 5 bases from V and 2 bases from J, with 15 bases between. The CDR3 sequence: CASSPPDRDNTEAFF. CDR3 in DNA: TGTGCCAGCAGTCCACCGGACCGGGACAACACTGAAGCTTTCTTT.

The V and J genes are TRBV5-1 and TRBJ1-3; possible D gene TRBD1, 5 bases. V lost 4 bases to trimming and J lost 7 bases, with 21 bases between them. The CDR3 loop spans 16 amino acids. Germline assignment: CDR1 SGHRS and CDR2 YFSETQ. The CDR3 protein is CASSPEPDSRANTIYF. CDR3 nucleotides: TGCGCCAGCAGCCCCGAACCCGACAGCCGAGCTAACACCATATATTTT.

This clone has just one count. V and J are TRBV28 and TRBJ2-7; 8 bases match TRBD2. V was pared by 4 bases and J by 3 bases, with 5 bases of the junction left unmatched. This CDR3 has 14 residues. Germline CDR1 and CDR2: MDHEN and SYDVKM. CDR3 DNA sequence: TGTGCCAGCAGTTCACTAGCGGAGAACTACGAGCAGTACTTC. Protein: CASSSLAENYEQYF.

The chain has TRBV27 and TRBJ2-3; TRBD2 matches 10 bases. The CDR3 has 18 residues. Germline V gives CDR1 MNHEY, CDR2 SMNVEV (reference sequence). The V segment lost 3 bases and the J segment 2 bases; nucleotides outside the gene matches: 11. CDR3 region: CASSLSRPGLATTDTQYF. The CDR3 region has the DNA TGTGCCAGCAGTTTGTCCCGTCCGGGACTAGCGACCACAGATACGCAGTATTTT.

The rearrangement links TRBV7-6 to TRBJ2-2, with a weak D call TRBD1 (6 bases). Germline CDR1 SGHVS, CDR2 FNYEAQ. This CDR3 comprises 18 residues. V lost 1 base and J lost 4, with 19 bases in between. Written as DNA, the CDR3 is TGTGCCAGCAGCTTAGATATTCTCGGACAGATTAGCACCGGGGAGCTGTTTTTT. The encoded protein is CASSLDILGQISTGELFF.